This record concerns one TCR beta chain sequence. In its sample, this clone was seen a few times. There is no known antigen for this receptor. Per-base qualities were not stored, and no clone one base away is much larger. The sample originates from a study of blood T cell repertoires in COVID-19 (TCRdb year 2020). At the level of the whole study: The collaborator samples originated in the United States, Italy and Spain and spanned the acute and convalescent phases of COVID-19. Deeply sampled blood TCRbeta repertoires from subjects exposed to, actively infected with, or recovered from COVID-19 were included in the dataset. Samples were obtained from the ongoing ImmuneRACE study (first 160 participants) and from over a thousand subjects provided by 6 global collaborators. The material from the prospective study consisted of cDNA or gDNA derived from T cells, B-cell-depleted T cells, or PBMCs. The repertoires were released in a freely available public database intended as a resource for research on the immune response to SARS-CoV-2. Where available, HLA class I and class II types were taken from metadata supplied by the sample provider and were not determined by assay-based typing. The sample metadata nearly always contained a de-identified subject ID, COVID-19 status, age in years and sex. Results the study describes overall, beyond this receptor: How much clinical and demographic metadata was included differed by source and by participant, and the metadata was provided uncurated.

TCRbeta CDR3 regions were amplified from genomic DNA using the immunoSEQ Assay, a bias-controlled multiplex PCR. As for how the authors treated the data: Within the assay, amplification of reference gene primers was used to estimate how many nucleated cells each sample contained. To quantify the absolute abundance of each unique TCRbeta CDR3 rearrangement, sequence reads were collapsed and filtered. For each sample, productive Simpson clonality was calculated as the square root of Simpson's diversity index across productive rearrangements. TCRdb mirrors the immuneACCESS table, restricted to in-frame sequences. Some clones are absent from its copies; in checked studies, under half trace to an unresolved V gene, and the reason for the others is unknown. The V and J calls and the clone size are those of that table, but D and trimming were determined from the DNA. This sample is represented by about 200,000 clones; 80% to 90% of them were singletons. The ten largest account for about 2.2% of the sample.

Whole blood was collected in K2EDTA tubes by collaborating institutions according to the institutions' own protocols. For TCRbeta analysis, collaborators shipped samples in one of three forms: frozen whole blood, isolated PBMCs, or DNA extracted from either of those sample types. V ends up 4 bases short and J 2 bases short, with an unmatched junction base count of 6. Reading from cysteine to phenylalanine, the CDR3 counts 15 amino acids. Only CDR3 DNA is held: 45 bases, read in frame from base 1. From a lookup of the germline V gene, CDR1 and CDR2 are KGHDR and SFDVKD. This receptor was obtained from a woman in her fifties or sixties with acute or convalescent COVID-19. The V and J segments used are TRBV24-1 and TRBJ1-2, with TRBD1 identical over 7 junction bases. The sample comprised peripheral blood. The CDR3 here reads CATSDPMTGNYGYTF. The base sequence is TGTGCCACCAGTGACCCCATGACAGGGAACTATGGCTACACCTTC.